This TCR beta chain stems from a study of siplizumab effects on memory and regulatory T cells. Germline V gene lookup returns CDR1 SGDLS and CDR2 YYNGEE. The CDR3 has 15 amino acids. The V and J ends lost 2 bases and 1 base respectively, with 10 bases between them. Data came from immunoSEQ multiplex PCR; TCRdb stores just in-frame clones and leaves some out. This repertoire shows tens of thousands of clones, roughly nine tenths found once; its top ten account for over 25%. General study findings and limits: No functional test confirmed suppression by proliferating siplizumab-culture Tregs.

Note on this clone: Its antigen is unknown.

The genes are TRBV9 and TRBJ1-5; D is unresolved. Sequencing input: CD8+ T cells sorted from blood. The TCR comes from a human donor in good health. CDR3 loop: CASSVKGISNQPQHF. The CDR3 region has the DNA TGTGCCAGCAGCGTGAAGGGAATAAGCAATCAGCCCCAGCATTTT.